Listed below are T cell receptor beta chains from one sample, sequenced in a study of blood T cells in healthy people across ages. One entry per CDR3 protein, called by TCRdb with MiXCR from the 5' RACE reads. This table has around 620,000 distinct CDR3 sequences, roughly 29% appearing once. Material: blood. These receptors came from a woman in her 70s in good health. Both conserved end residues are part of each CDR3. Each record gives: J gene, D gene, clone size, V gene, CDR3 protein. The D gene is left open where the match is weak. Not all rows give a size; the values are once, few, many and, for expanded clones, a class.

TRBJ2-2 | TRBD2 | . | TRBV20-1 | CSAPLAAGGAGELFF
TRBJ2-7 | TRBD2 | many | TRBV28 | CASSRAGGSGEQYF
TRBJ2-3 | TRBD2 | . | TRBV2 | CASKLAGSTDTQYF
TRBJ2-5 | . | . | TRBV5-1 | CASSLGKGIQSGGQYF
TRBJ1-1 | . | . | TRBV6-6 | CASSYSRGARNTGAFF
TRBJ2-1 | . | . | TRBV20-1 | CSARVGPQGNEQFF
TRBJ2-6 | . | few | TRBV6-2/TRBV6-3 | CASRRPGGANVLTF
TRBJ2-3 | TRBD2 | . | TRBV7-2 | CAGSLAPSGGEDTQYF
TRBJ1-2 | . | . | TRBV20-1 | CSAGRDIGYTF
TRBJ1-1 | . | few | TRBV6-5 | CASSFSGVTVNTEAFF
. | . | few | TRBV18 | CASSIVEQETQYF
TRBJ2-2 | . | few | TRBV5-1 | CASSFRGGTGELFF
TRBJ1-6 | TRBD1 | few | TRBV7-2 | CASSLGGTANNSPLHF
TRBJ1-2 | . | few | TRBV20-1 | CSANDRMRQGYTF
TRBJ2-3 | TRBD2 | . | TRBV14 | CASSQEGLASDTQYF
TRBJ2-7 | . | . | TRBV20-1 | CSAATLRGSHYEQYF
. | . | few | TRBV18 | CASSPPQQTQYF
TRBJ2-1 | TRBD2 | . | TRBV6-2/TRBV6-3 | CASSSRRLAGGDSYNEQFF
TRBJ2-7 | . | . | TRBV4-1 | CASSQGPSTGSSYEQYF
TRBJ2-1 | TRBD2 | . | TRBV4-3 | CASSRSGGASYEQFF